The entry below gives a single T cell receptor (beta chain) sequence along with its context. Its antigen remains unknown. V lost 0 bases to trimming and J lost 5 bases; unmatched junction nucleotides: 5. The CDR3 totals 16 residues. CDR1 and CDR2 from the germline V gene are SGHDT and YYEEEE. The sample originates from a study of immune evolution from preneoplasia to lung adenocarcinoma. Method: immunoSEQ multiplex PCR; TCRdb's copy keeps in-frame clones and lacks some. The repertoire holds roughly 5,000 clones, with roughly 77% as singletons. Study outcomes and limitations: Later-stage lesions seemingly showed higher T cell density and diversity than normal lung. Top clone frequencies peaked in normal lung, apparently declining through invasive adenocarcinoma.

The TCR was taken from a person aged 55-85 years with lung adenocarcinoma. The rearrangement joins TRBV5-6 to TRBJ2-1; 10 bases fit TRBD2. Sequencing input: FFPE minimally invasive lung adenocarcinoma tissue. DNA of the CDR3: TGTGCCAGCAGCTTGGATGGACTAGCGGTACACAATGAGCAGTTCTTC. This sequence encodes CASSLDGLAVHNEQFF.